A selection of T cell receptor beta chains follows, all from one sample in a study of post-analysis software for immune sequencing data. TCRdb re-analysed the PCR reads in MiXCR, keeping a single row per CDR3 protein. The sample holds 700,000 to 800,000 distinct CDR3 sequences, less than 35% seen once. The sequenced sample was blood. These receptors were collected from a girl aged 10-17 years with multiple sclerosis. CDR3s include the opening cysteine and the closing phenylalanine or tryptophan. The order of the fields is CDR3 protein, CDR3 DNA, V gene, J gene, clone size, D gene. The D gene is left open where the match is weak. Not all rows give a size; the values are once, few, many and, for expanded clones, a class.

CDR3: CASSRLAGGLDNEQFF
DNA: TGTGCCAGCAGCCGCTTAGCGGGGGGCCTTGACAATGAGCAGTTCTTC
V: TRBV7-2
J: TRBJ2-1
size: .
D: TRBD2

CDR3: CASSRRDSNSEQYF
DNA: TGTGCCAGCAGCCGCAGGGACTCCAACTCCGAGCAGTACTTC
V: TRBV7-9
J: TRBJ2-7
size: few
D: .

CDR3: CATSRHGQGSNQPQHF
DNA: TGTGCCACCAGCAGACACGGACAGGGTAGCAATCAGCCCCAGCATTTT
V: TRBV15
J: TRBJ1-5
size: .
D: TRBD1

CDR3: CVSSLVTGGETQYF
DNA: TGTGTCAGCAGTCTCGTGACAGGGGGAGAGACCCAGTACTTC
V: TRBV12-3/TRBV12-4
J: TRBJ2-5
size: few
D: TRBD1

CDR3: CASSLDRALLEQYF
DNA: TGTGCCAGCAGCCTTGACCGGGCCCTCCTCGAGCAGTACTTC
V: TRBV7-2
J: TRBJ2-7
size: few
D: .

CDR3: CSARDRGFTDTQYF
DNA: TGCAGTGCCAGGGACAGGGGGTTCACAGATACGCAGTATTTT
V: TRBV20-1
J: TRBJ2-3
size: few
D: TRBD1

CDR3: CASSLTLVGQPQHF
DNA: TGTGCCAGCAGTTTGACCTTAGTCGGGCAGCCCCAGCATTTT
V: TRBV12-3/TRBV12-4
J: TRBJ1-5
size: .
D: .

CDR3: CASSQLQADTQYF
DNA: TGCGCCAGCAGCCAACTACAAGCAGATACGCAGTATTTT
V: TRBV4-3
J: TRBJ2-3
size: .
D: .

CDR3: CASTSRTLNTDTQYF
DNA: TGTGCCAGCACCTCCCGGACACTCAACACAGATACGCAGTATTTT
V: TRBV27
J: TRBJ2-3
size: few
D: .

CDR3: CASSFSSGRSYEQYF
DNA: TGTGCCAGCAGTTTCAGTAGCGGGAGGTCCTACGAGCAGTACTTC
V: TRBV12-3/TRBV12-4
J: TRBJ2-7
size: few
D: TRBD2

CDR3: CSARRLAGTEYF
DNA: TGCAGTGCTAGGCGACTAGCGGGAACCGAGTACTTC
V: TRBV20-1
J: TRBJ2-5
size: few
D: TRBD2

CDR3: CASSSQGAGEETQYF
DNA: TGTGCCAGCAGCTCCCAGGGGGCGGGAGAAGAGACCCAGTACTTC
V: TRBV7-2
J: TRBJ2-5
size: .
D: .

CDR3: CAIRYQGEGYTF
DNA: TGTGCCATCCGATATCAGGGAGAAGGCTACACCTTC
V: TRBV10-3
J: TRBJ1-2
size: .
D: .

CDR3: CASSYRAGLAAERTDTQYF
DNA: TGTGCCAGCAGTTACAGGGCGGGACTAGCGGCGGAACGGACAGATACGCAGTATTTT
V: TRBV6-5
J: TRBJ2-3
size: .
D: TRBD2

CDR3: CASTGASNQPQHF
DNA: TGTGCCAGTACAGGGGCGAGCAATCAGCCCCAGCATTTT
V: TRBV19
J: TRBJ1-5
size: few
D: .

CDR3: CASSYSGEGANVLTF
DNA: TGTGCCAGCAGTTACTCAGGGGAAGGGGCCAACGTCCTGACTTTC
V: TRBV6-6
J: TRBJ2-6
size: many
D: .

CDR3: CASSLVSGYQETQYF
DNA: TGTGCCAGCAGCTTAGTGTCCGGTTACCAAGAGACCCAGTACTTC
V: TRBV7-2
J: TRBJ2-5
size: .
D: .

CDR3: CASSKGHNTDTQYF
DNA: TGTGCCAGCAGCAAGGGACACAACACAGATACGCAGTATTTT
V: TRBV5-8
J: TRBJ2-3
size: .
D: .

CDR3: CASRPLVLRQGPTGELFF
DNA: TGTGCCAGCAGACCCCTTGTGTTGAGACAGGGACCCACTGGGGAGCTGTTTTTT
V: TRBV27
J: TRBJ2-2
size: .
D: TRBD1

CDR3: CATSRDPVGQGTDTQYF
DNA: TGTGCCACCAGCAGAGATCCCGTCGGACAGGGCACAGATACGCAGTATTTT
V: TRBV15
J: TRBJ2-3
size: few
D: TRBD1

CDR3: CASMDRGRHNEQFF
DNA: TGCGCCAGCATGGACAGGGGTAGGCACAATGAGCAGTTCTTC
V: TRBV5-1
J: TRBJ2-1
size: .
D: TRBD1

CDR3: CASSPAGITAHGEQFF
DNA: TGCGCCAGCAGCCCGGCCGGGATCACTGCACACGGTGAGCAGTTCTTC
V: TRBV5-1
J: TRBJ2-1
size: once
D: .

CDR3: CASSEGPGYQPQHF
DNA: TGTGCCAGCAGTGAGGGCCCGGGGTATCAGCCCCAGCATTTT
V: TRBV9
J: TRBJ1-5
size: once
D: .

CDR3: CASSLAGASFYEQYF
DNA: TGTGCCAGCAGCTTAGCGGGGGCCTCCTTCTACGAGCAGTACTTC
V: TRBV7-2
J: TRBJ2-7
size: .
D: .

CDR3: CSVRDRGLNEQFF
DNA: TGCAGCGTCCGGGACAGGGGACTCAATGAGCAGTTCTTC
V: TRBV29-1
J: TRBJ2-1
size: .
D: TRBD1

CDR3: CASSLGGRGETQYF
DNA: TGTGCCAGCAGCTTAGGCGGGAGAGGCGAGACCCAGTACTTC
V: TRBV7-2
J: TRBJ2-5
size: many
D: TRBD2

CDR3: CSVLEGGDTQYF
DNA: TGCAGCGTCCTCGAGGGTGGAGATACGCAGTATTTT
V: TRBV29-1
J: TRBJ2-3
size: .
D: .

CDR3: CSARDDREGGEKLFF
DNA: TGCAGTGCTAGAGATGATCGGGAGGGTGGCGAAAAACTGTTTTTT
V: TRBV20-1
J: TRBJ1-4
size: .
D: .

CDR3: CASSYDGEKLFF
DNA: TGTGCCAGCAGTTACGACGGGGAAAAACTGTTTTTT
V: TRBV6-6
J: TRBJ1-4
size: .
D: .

CDR3: CASSLSAGPQTLPKRDTQYF
DNA: TGTGCCAGCAGCTTATCAGCGGGCCCGCAGACCCTACCTAAGAGAGATACGCAGTATTTT
V: TRBV6-5
J: TRBJ2-3
size: few
D: .

CDR3: CASSGDSLDNSPLHF
DNA: TGTGCCAGCTCAGGGGACAGCTTGGATAATTCACCCCTCCACTTT
V: TRBV7-2
J: TRBJ1-6
size: few
D: TRBD1

CDR3: CASSTGLNTEAFF
DNA: TGTGCCAGCAGTACAGGCTTGAACACTGAAGCTTTCTTT
V: TRBV27
J: TRBJ1-1
size: few
D: .

CDR3: CASSSTGQPQETQYF
DNA: TGTGCCAGCAGTTCAACTGGACAGCCCCAAGAGACCCAGTACTTC
V: TRBV7-2
J: TRBJ2-5
size: .
D: .

CDR3: CSARDAWTSARLDEQYF
DNA: TGCAGTGCTAGAGATGCGTGGACTAGCGCTCGCCTCGACGAGCAGTACTTC
V: TRBV20-1
J: TRBJ2-7
size: few
D: TRBD2

CDR3: CSASSYEQYF
DNA: TGCAGCGCTAGTTCCTACGAGCAGTACTTC
V: TRBV20-1
J: TRBJ2-7
size: many
D: .

CDR3: CASGVHGSGANVLTF
DNA: TGTGCCAGCGGGGTCCACGGGTCCGGGGCCAACGTCCTGACTTTC
V: TRBV2
J: TRBJ2-6
size: .
D: .

CDR3: CASSSLQRERNNEQFF
DNA: TGTGCCAGCAGCTCACTCCAGCGGGAGCGGAACAATGAGCAGTTCTTC
V: TRBV5-6
J: TRBJ2-1
size: many
D: TRBD2

CDR3: CASSQPGQGTDTQYF
DNA: TGCGCCAGCAGCCAACCGGGACAGGGGACAGATACGCAGTATTTT
V: TRBV4-3
J: TRBJ2-3
size: .
D: TRBD1

CDR3: CASSYWGRPCNQPQHF
DNA: TGTGCCAGCAGTTACTGGGGCAGGCCATGCAATCAGCCCCAGCATTTT
V: TRBV6-5
J: TRBJ1-5
size: .
D: .

CDR3: CASSFGGTEQYF
DNA: TGCGCCAGCAGCTTCGGAGGGACCGAGCAGTACTTC
V: TRBV5-1
J: TRBJ2-7
size: few
D: .

CDR3: CASSLERGREQYF
DNA: TGTGCCAGCAGCTTAGAGAGGGGGAGGGAGCAGTACTTC
V: TRBV7-8
J: TRBJ2-7
size: .
D: .

CDR3: CAITRASGGYGYTF
DNA: TGTGCCATCACCCGGGCTTCTGGGGGCTATGGCTACACCTTC
V: TRBV10-3
J: TRBJ1-2
size: few
D: .

CDR3: CSACRDIYSNQPQHF
DNA: TGCAGTGCTTGCCGGGACATATATAGCAATCAGCCCCAGCATTTT
V: TRBV20-1
J: TRBJ1-5
size: .
D: .

CDR3: CASSPGDPYEQYF
DNA: TGTGCCAGCTCACCGGGTGATCCCTACGAGCAGTACTTC
V: TRBV18
J: TRBJ2-7
size: few
D: .

CDR3: CASSQDVALRDTQYF
DNA: TGTGCCAGCAGCCAAGACGTGGCGTTGCGAGATACGCAGTATTTT
V: TRBV3-1
J: TRBJ2-3
size: few
D: .

CDR3: CSARQGKNTEAFF
DNA: TGCAGTGCTAGACAGGGGAAGAACACTGAAGCTTTCTTT
V: TRBV20-1
J: TRBJ1-1
size: .
D: .

CDR3: CASSALEPGRLKTQYF
DNA: TGTGCCAGCAGCGCGTTGGAGCCAGGGAGATTAAAGACCCAGTACTTC
V: TRBV28
J: TRBJ2-5
size: .
D: .

CDR3: CASSQVRVFDTQYF
DNA: TGTGCCAGCAGCCAAGTGCGGGTCTTTGATACGCAGTATTTT
V: TRBV4-2
J: TRBJ2-3
size: .
D: .

CDR3: CASSNPTRVYNEQFF
DNA: TGTGCCAGCAGCAACCCCACCCGGGTGTACAATGAGCAGTTCTTC
V: TRBV21-1
J: TRBJ2-1
size: few
D: .

CDR3: CASSVAPTRGEQYF
DNA: TGTGCCAGCAGCGTAGCTCCGACCCGCGGGGAGCAGTACTTC
V: TRBV9
J: TRBJ2-7
size: few
D: .